One sample yielded the 10 T cell receptor beta chains listed below, sequenced in a study of T cells in Graves' hyperthyroidism and ophthalmopathy. It was RNA transcripts that yielded the amplified TCR beta CDR3 regions. The HTBI primer set was used in a first-round RT-PCR of the TCR CDR3. TCRdb used MiXCR to reprocess the multiplex PCR reads, holding one entry per CDR3 protein. Of about 460,000 distinct CDR3 sequences listed, roughly 23% are singletons. Sequencing input: blood. The receptors come from a woman in her 70s with Graves' ophthalmopathy.

CDR3 bases: TGTGCCAGTAGTAATACCGTAAGACAGGGGAATCCCAATGAGCAGTTCTTC. Translating gives CASSNTVRQGNPNEQFF. The chain uses TRBV19 and TRBJ2-1; 8 nucleotides line up with TRBD1. The CDR3 loop spans 17 amino acids. CDR1 is LNHDA and CDR2 is SQIVND in the germline V gene (reference sequence). The V segment lost 4 bases and the J segment 6 bases; nucleotides outside the gene matches: 14.

The chain uses TRBV6-1 and TRBJ1-5, with D uncertain. Germline V gene sequence: CDR1 MNHNS, CDR2 SASEGT. V lost 7 bases and J 4 bases, leaving 20 bases between the germline ends. The CDR3 has 16 residues. As DNA, the CDR3 is TGTGCCAGCACCCCTCCCCCCCGCCAGACTAATCAGCCCCAGCATTTT. It specifies CASTPPPRQTNQPQHF.

This clonotype appeared many times. This chain joins TRBV18 and TRBJ2-7; D call uncertain. The length of the CDR3 is 14 residues. Germline values: CDR1 KGHSH, CDR2 LQKENI. Between the trimmed V and J ends, which lost 0 bases and 1 base, there was a span of 7 bases. CDR3 amino acids: CASSPPARSYEQYF. CDR3 sequence (DNA): TGTGCCAGCTCACCACCGGCGAGATCCTACGAGCAGTACTTC.

The CDR3 DNA sequence: TGTGCCAGCAGCCCCTCCGACAGAGTATTATATGGCTACACCTTC. Amino acid sequence: CASSPSDRVLYGYTF. The chain links TRBV28 to TRBJ1-2; D possibly corresponds to TRBD1 (5 bases). The ends were cut back, 6 bases at V and 5 bases at J, with 19 bases in the middle. Per germline, CDR1 MDHEN and CDR2 SYDVKM. The CDR3 sequence is 15 residues long.

Written as DNA, the CDR3 is TGTGCCAGTAGTATGACACCGGATAATTCACCCCTCCACTTT. As protein: CASSMTPDNSPLHF. This chain joins TRBV19 and TRBJ1-6; no clear D. Trimming stripped 3 bases from V and 5 bases from J, with 8 bases between. Looked up from germline, CDR1 is LNHDA and CDR2 is SQIVND (reference sequence). The CDR3 runs 14 residues.

The sample holds one count of this clonotype. The CDR3 region is CASSLVLVLRAGEQFF. CDR3 coding DNA: TGTGCCAGCAGCTTAGTCTTGGTTTTAAGGGCCGGTGAGCAGTTCTTC. The chain couples TRBV7-8 to TRBJ2-1; no firm D call. V dropped 1 base and J dropped 9 bases, with 19 bases sitting between them. CDR3 length: 16 amino acids. Germline-derived CDR1 and CDR2 are SGHVS and FQNEAQ.

The chain joins TRBV15 to TRBJ2-1; 9 bases map to TRBD2. V was clipped by 2 bases and J by 10 bases; unmatched bases: 15. The CDR3 has 17 residues. Germline lookup yields CDR1 LNHNV and CDR2 YYDKDF (reference sequence). The CDR3 is CATSRSPAGGAAQEQFF. CDR3 coding DNA: TGTGCCACCAGCAGATCTCCAGCGGGGGGCGCCGCCCAGGAGCAGTTCTTC.

This clonotype has a handful of counts. V and J are TRBV27 and TRBJ1-6, with 9 bases fitting TRBD1. Trimming removed 6 bases from V and 10 bases from J; junction bases left unmatched: 10. Germline V gene data show CDR1 as MNHEY and CDR2 as SMNVEV (reference sequence). This CDR3 has 15 residues. CDR3 bases: TGTGCCAGCAGACCGGACAGGGGATTAGGATCACCCCTCCACTTT. This encodes CASRPDRGLGSPLHF.

This clonotype was counted ten times or more. The chain couples TRBV11-2 to TRBJ1-5; D gene uncertain. V was clipped by 3 bases and J by 0 bases, with 9 bases between them. This CDR3 region has 15 residues. Germline V gene sequence: CDR1 SGHAT, CDR2 FQNNGV. CDR3 DNA sequence: TGTGCCAGCAGCTTGAAGGGTTATAGCAATCAGCCCCAGCATTTT. Translation: CASSLKGYSNQPQHF. The complete variable domain, with remaining parts taken from reference TRBV11-2 and TRBJ1-5, reads EAGVAQSPRYKIIEKRQSVAFWCNPISGHATLYWYQQILGQGPKLLIQFQNNGVVDDSQLPKDRFSAERLKGVDSTLKIQPAKLEDSAVYLCASSLKGYSNQPQHFGDGTRLSIL.

This clonotype turned up a few times. The chain is built from TRBV6-5 and TRBJ1-6, with TRBD1 matching 8 bases. The CDR3 runs 18 residues. Trimming took 0 bases from V and 7 from J; bases not matched to a gene: 11. CDR1 is MNHEY, CDR2 SVGAGI, per germline. CDR3 nucleotides: TGTGCCAGCAGTTACTCGGACAGGGCGGTTTGGAAGAATTCACCCCTCCACTTT. Translating gives CASSYSDRAVWKNSPLHF.